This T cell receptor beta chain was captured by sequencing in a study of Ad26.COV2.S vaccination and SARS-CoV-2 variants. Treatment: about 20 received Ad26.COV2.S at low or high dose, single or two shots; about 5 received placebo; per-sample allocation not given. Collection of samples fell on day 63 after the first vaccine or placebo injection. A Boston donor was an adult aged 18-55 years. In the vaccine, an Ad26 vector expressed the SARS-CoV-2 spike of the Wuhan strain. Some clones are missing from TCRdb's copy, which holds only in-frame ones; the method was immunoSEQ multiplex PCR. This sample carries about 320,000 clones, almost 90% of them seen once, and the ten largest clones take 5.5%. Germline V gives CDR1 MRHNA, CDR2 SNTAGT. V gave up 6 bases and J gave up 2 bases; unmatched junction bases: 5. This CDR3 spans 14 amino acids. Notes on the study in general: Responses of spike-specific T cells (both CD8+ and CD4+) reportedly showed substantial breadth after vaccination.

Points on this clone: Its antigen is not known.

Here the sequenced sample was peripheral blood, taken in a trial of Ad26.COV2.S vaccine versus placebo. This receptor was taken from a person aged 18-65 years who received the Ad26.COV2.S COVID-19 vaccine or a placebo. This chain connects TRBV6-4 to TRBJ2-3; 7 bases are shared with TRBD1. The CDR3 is CASSSDRFTDTQYF. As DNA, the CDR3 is TGTGCCAGCAGCTCGGACAGGTTCACAGATACGCAGTATTTT.